This T cell receptor (beta chain) stems from a study of shared clonotypes between healthy human individuals. Findings and caveats of the study: Non-shared clonotypes had lower generation probabilities than clonotypes shared by all four sorted-subset donors. A handful of donors shared about 4.5% of their naive CD4 clonotypes.

Comments on this clone: Its target is unknown. The sample has other DNA sequences that encode this CDR3 too.

Sequencing used immunoSEQ multiplex PCR; TCRdb keeps in-frame clones, though not all of them. Here the sample spans about 2 million clones, 95% being singletons. Germline lookup yields CDR1 SGHTA and CDR2 FQGNSA. With 1 base removed from V and 3 bases from J, the gap between germline ends came to 4 bases. The CDR3 spans 13 residues. Sequencing input: naive CD4+ T cells sorted from blood. Subset in this sample: CD45RA+ positively selected. The chain combines TRBV7-2 with TRBJ1-5; D is undetermined. This TCR was sampled from a man aged 18-30 years in good health. In DNA, the CDR3 is TGTGCCAGCAGCTTAGACACCAATCAGCCCCAGCATTTT. It specifies CASSLDTNQPQHF. Full variable domain (missing parts from reference TRBV7-2 and TRBJ1-5): GAGVSQSPSNKVTEKGKDVELRCDPISGHTALYWYRQSLGQGLEFLIYFQGNSAPDKSGLPSDRFSAERTGGSVSTLTIQRTQQEDSAVYLCASSLDTNQPQHFGDGTRLSIL.